This T cell receptor (beta chain) was documented in a study of shared clonotypes between healthy human individuals. V was cut by 3 bases and J by 3 bases, with 8 bases left in between. The CDR3 contains 13 residues. Germline lookup yields CDR1 MNHNS and CDR2 SASEGT. Using immunoSEQ multiplex PCR, the repertoire was profiled, and TCRdb retains in-frame clones only, with some absent. Among some 2.4 million clones listed, roughly 93% were seen once. The chain has TRBV6-1 and TRBJ2-5; the D is unclear. The material sequenced was naive CD4+ T cells from PBMCs. Stated subset: CD45RA+ positively selected. The source of this sequence is a young man in good health. Some clones in this sample may be carry-over from other donors' samples. The CDR3 region has the DNA TGTGCCAGCAGTGAGGAAGGGAAAGAGACCCAGTACTTC. This translates into CASSEEGKETQYF.